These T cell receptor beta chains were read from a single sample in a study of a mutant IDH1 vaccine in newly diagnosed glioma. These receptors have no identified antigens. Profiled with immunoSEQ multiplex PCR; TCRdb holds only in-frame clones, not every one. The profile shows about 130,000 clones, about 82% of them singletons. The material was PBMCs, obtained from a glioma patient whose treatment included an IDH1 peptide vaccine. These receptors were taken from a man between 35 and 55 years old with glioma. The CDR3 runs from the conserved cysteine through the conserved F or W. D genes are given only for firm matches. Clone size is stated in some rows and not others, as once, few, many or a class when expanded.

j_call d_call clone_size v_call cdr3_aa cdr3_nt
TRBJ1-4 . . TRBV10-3 CAISDPQGATNEKLFF TGTGCCATCAGCGATCCACAGGGAGCAACTAATGAAAAACTGTTTTTT
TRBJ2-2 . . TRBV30 CAWSPREPGVGELFF TGTGCCTGGAGTCCCCGGGAGCCAGGGGTCGGGGAGCTGTTTTTT
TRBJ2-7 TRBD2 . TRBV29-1 CSVEGPSLAGGAYEQYF TGCAGCGTTGAAGGTCCCTCCCTAGCGGGAGGGGCCTACGAGCAGTACTTC
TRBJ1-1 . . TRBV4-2 CASSQDTEGRNTEAFF TGTGCCAGCAGCCAAGATACTGAGGGCCGAAACACTGAAGCTTTCTTT
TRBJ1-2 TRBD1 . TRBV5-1 CASGTQGGYGYTF TGCGCCAGCGGGACACAGGGGGGTTATGGCTACACCTTC
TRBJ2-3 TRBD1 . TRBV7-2 CASSLDRGYTDTQYF TGTGCCAGCAGCCTCGACAGGGGGTACACAGATACGCAGTATTTT
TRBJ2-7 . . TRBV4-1 CASSQVWAATGEQYF TGCGCCAGCAGCCAAGTTTGGGCAGCGACGGGGGAGCAGTACTTC
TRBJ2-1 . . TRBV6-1 CASSDHLIQNEQFF TGTGCCAGCAGTGATCACCTAATCCAGAATGAGCAGTTCTTC
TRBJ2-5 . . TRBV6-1 CASSEPETQYF TGTGCCAGCAGTGAACCGGAGACCCAGTACTTC
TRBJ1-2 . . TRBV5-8 CASSFLPGANYGYTF TGTGCCAGCAGCTTTCTCCCAGGGGCTAACTATGGCTACACCTTC
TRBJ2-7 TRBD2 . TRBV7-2 CASSRNLAGGAQYEQYF TGTGCCAGCAGCCGCAATCTCGCGGGGGGGGCTCAATACGAGCAGTACTTC
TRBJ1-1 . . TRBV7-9 CASSLSGPNTEAFF TGTGCCAGCAGCTTATCAGGACCAAACACTGAAGCTTTCTTT
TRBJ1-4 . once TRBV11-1 CASRTAGDQRGKLFF TGTGCCAGCAGGACAGCGGGGGACCAACGGGGAAAACTGTTTTTT
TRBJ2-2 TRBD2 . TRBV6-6 CASSYLGGSGELFF TGTGCCAGCAGTTACCTGGGCGGGAGCGGGGAGCTGTTTTTT
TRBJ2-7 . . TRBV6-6 CASSYLVGAIYEQYF TGTGCCAGCAGTTACCTGGTTGGGGCTATATACGAGCAGTACTTC
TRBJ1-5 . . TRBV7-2 CASSPRTGQPQHF TGTGCCAGCAGCCCCCGGACGGGCCAGCCCCAGCATTTT
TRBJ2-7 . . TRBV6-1 CASSEQRPSYEQYF TGTGCCAGCAGTGAACAGCGCCCCTCCTACGAGCAGTACTTC
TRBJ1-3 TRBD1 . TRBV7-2 CASSGRDSRSGNTIYF TGTGCCAGCAGCGGGCGGGACAGCCGCTCTGGAAACACCATATATTTT
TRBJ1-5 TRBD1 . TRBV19 CASSRRGDRGPNQPQHF TGTGCCAGTAGTCGAAGGGGGGACAGGGGCCCTAATCAGCCCCAGCATTTT
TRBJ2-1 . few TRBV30 CAWKLNYNEQFF TGTGCCTGGAAGCTGAACTACAATGAGCAGTTCTTC
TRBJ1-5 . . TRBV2 CASRGVYSNQPQHF TGTGCCAGCCGTGGAGTTTATAGCAATCAGCCCCAGCATTTT
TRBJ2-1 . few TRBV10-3 CAISEGATYNEQFF TGTGCCATCAGTGAGGGCGCTACCTACAATGAGCAGTTCTTC
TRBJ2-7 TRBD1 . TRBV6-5 CASSEGTAYEQYF TGTGCCAGCAGTGAAGGGACAGCATACGAGCAGTACTTC
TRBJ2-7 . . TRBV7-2 CASSLAGAGNYEQYF TGTGCCAGCAGCTTAGCCGGGGCAGGGAACTACGAGCAGTACTTC
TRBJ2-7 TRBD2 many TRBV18 CASSPTGGRGEQYF TGTGCCAGCTCACCGACGGGGGGTAGAGGTGAGCAGTACTTC
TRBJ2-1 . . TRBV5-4 CASSLEPTNNEQFF TGTGCCAGCAGCTTAGAACCGACGAACAATGAGCAGTTCTTC
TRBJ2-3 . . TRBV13 CASSFRAGDTQYF TGTGCCAGCAGCTTCAGGGCAGGGGATACGCAGTATTTT
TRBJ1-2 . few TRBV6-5 CASSYLASAYGYTF TGTGCCAGCAGTTATCTGGCGTCCGCCTATGGCTACACCTTC
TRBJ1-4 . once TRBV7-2 CASSLGGRKLFF TGTGCCAGCAGCTTAGGGGGACGAAAACTGTTTTTT
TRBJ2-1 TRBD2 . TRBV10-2 CASSEWGLAGGVAYNEQFF TGCGCCAGCAGTGAGTGGGGACTAGCGGGAGGGGTGGCTTACAATGAGCAGTTCTTC
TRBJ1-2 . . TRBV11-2 CASSLVGGNYGYTF TGTGCCAGCAGCTTAGTAGGCGGGAACTATGGCTACACCTTC
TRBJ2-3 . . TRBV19 CATHFGGTDTQYF TGTGCCACCCACTTTGGGGGCACAGATACGCAGTATTTT
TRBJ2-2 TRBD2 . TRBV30 CAWKSGRAPGELFF TGTGCCTGGAAAAGCGGGAGGGCCCCCGGGGAGCTGTTTTTT
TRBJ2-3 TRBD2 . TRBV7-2 CASSRGVAGSPDTQYF TGTGCCAGCAGCCGCGGGGTAGCGGGTAGCCCAGATACGCAGTATTTT
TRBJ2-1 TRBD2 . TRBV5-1 CASSWGLAEQFF TGCGCCAGCAGCTGGGGACTAGCGGAGCAGTTCTTC
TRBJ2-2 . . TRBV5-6 CASSLHARGPGELFF TGTGCCAGCAGCTTGCACGCACGAGGCCCCGGGGAGCTGTTTTTT
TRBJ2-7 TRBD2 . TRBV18 CASSPRTSSSYEQYF TGTGCCAGCTCACCTCGGACTAGCAGCTCCTACGAGCAGTACTTC
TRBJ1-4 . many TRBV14 CASSLAGRTEKLFF TGTGCCAGCAGCCTAGCGGGGCGAACTGAAAAACTGTTTTTT
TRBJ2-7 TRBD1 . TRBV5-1 CASSWGGQGKSYEQYF TGCGCCAGCAGCTGGGGCGGACAGGGGAAGAGCTACGAGCAGTACTTC
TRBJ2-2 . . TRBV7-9 CASSLGAVNTGELFF TGTGCCAGCAGCTTAGGGGCAGTTAACACCGGGGAGCTGTTTTTT
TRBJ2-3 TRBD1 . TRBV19 CASSSGQGADTQYF TGTGCCAGTAGTTCCGGACAGGGGGCTGATACGCAGTATTTT
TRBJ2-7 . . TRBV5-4 CASSQTGSPYEQYF TGTGCCAGCAGCCAAACCGGCAGCCCCTACGAGCAGTACTTC
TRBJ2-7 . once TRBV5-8 CASGRGRSSYEQYF TGTGCCAGCGGCCGGGGGCGGAGCTCCTACGAGCAGTACTTC
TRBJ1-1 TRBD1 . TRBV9 CASSPQGAGYTEAFF TGTGCCAGCAGCCCCCAGGGGGCAGGGTACACTGAAGCTTTCTTT
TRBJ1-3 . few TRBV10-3 CAIVRESSGNTIYF TGTGCCATCGTAAGAGAGAGCTCTGGAAACACCATATATTTT
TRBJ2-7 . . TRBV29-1 CSVGTVYEQYF TGCAGCGTCGGGACGGTCTACGAGCAGTACTTC
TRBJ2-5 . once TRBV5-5 CASSFNKLGTQETQYF TGTGCCAGCAGCTTCAACAAACTCGGCACCCAAGAGACCCAGTACTTC
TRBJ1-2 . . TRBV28 CASNSPRRDRGGYTF TGTGCCAGCAATTCCCCCCGAAGGGATAGGGGAGGCTACACCTTC
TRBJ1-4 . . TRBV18 CASSPGTQNEKLFF TGTGCCAGCTCACCCGGGACTCAGAATGAAAAACTGTTTTTT
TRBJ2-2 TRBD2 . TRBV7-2 CASSSSGLANTGELFF TGTGCCAGCAGCTCTAGCGGGCTCGCGAACACCGGGGAGCTGTTTTTT
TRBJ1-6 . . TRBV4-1 CASSQDIPRYNSPLHF TGCGCCAGCAGCCAAGATATCCCCAGATATAATTCACCCCTCCACTTT
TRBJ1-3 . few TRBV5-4 CASSLRGIGNTIYF TGTGCCAGCAGCTTACGGGGAATCGGAAACACCATATATTTT
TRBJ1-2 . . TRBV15 CATSRAGGLVYGYTF TGTGCCACCAGCAGGGCGGGGGGATTAGTCTATGGCTACACCTTC
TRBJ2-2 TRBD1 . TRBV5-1 CASSLRDRKLRNTGELFF TGCGCCAGCAGCTTAAGGGACAGAAAGCTAAGAAACACCGGGGAGCTGTTTTTT
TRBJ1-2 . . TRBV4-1 CASSQEGGDNYGYTF TGCGCCAGCAGCCAAGAGGGGGGGGACAACTATGGCTACACCTTC
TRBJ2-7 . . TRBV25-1 CASSGGVAYEQYF TGTGCCAGCAGTGGAGGAGTTGCGTACGAGCAGTACTTC
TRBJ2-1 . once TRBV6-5 CASSWPRWNEQFF TGTGCCAGCAGTTGGCCCAGATGGAATGAGCAGTTCTTC
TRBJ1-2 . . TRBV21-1 CASSPREPFNYGYTF TGTGCCAGCAGCCCCCGGGAACCTTTTAACTATGGCTACACCTTC
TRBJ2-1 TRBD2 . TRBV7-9 CASSFSGLAGENEQFF TGTGCCAGCAGCTTCTCGGGACTAGCGGGAGAAAATGAGCAGTTCTTC